The 24 T cell receptor beta chains below all came from one sample that was sequenced in a study of tumor and adjacent non-tumor tissue in lung cancer. No cell sorting was done before RNA was extracted from the tissue. TCRbeta libraries were built with three rounds of nested PCR, modified from ARM-PCR. TCRdb reprocessed the multiplex PCR reads with MiXCR, giving one entry per CDR3 protein. Of under 95,000 distinct CDR3 sequences in the sample, 61% were seen once. The sample was lung tumor tissue. These receptors all stem from a man between 70 and 80 years old with non-small cell lung cancer.

The V gene is TRBV5-5, the J gene TRBJ2-7, with 10 bases lining up with TRBD1. The CDR3 has 15 amino acids. The J segment lost 5 bases and the V segment lost 4 bases, leaving 9 bases of the junction unmatched. CDR1 and CDR2 (germline): SGHKS, YYEKEE (reference sequence). CDR3: CASSPVGTGVDEQYF. The CDR3 bases are TGTGCCAGCAGCCCTGTTGGGACAGGGGTAGACGAGCAGTACTTC.

This clonotype has a count of ten or more. CDR3 sequence reads: CSVGQTSGSATDTQYF. CDR3 coding DNA: TGCAGCGTGGGTCAAACTAGCGGGAGTGCCACAGATACGCAGTATTTT. This chain joins TRBV29-1 and TRBJ2-3; 11 nucleotides agree with TRBD2. The ends lost 6 bases at V and 2 bases at J; junction bases unmatched: 10. Germline-derived CDR1 and CDR2 are SQVTM and ANQGSEA. The CDR3 extends over 16 amino acids.

This clonotype was observed a handful of times. The genes are TRBV29-1 and TRBJ2-5; D tentatively fits TRBD1 or TRBD2 (5 bases each). CDR3 length equals 13 residues. The germline V gene has CDR1 SQVTM and CDR2 ANQGSEA. V was pared by 4 bases and J by 4 bases, with 13 bases between. The CDR3 bases are TGCAGCGTTGTGGGGCTAGCAGGAGAGACCCAGTACTTC. As protein: CSVVGLAGETQYF.

On this clonotype: A much larger clone lies a single base off, so this may be a read error. This sequence joins TRBV20-1 and TRBJ2-7; no reliable D call. CDR3 length: 14 amino acids. Germline V gene data show CDR1 as DFQATT and CDR2 as SNEGSKA (reference sequence). This chain's CDR3 is CNARLYTSSYEQYF. CDR3 in DNA: TGCAATGCTAGACTTTACACGAGCTCCTACGAGCAGTACTTC.

The rearrangement joins TRBV6-1 to TRBJ2-6, with a possible D match to TRBD1 (5 bases). The CDR3 is 16 residues long. The ends were cut back, 9 bases at V and 0 bases at J, with 15 bases in the middle. Germline V CDR1 and CDR2: MNHNS, SASEGT. As DNA, the CDR3 is TGTGCCAGTAATGCCGATGACAGCTCTGGGGCCAACGTCCTGACTTTC. It is translated as CASNADDSSGANVLTF.

To note about this clonotype: A much larger clone differs from this one at a single base, so this may be a read error. This sequence joins TRBV6-5 and TRBJ2-5; a possible D gene is TRBD1 (5 bases). CDR1 MNHEY and CDR2 SVGAGI come from the germline V gene. The CDR3 contains 15 residues. CDR3 nucleotide sequence: TGTGCCGGCAGCCTCACAGGTCAGGGACAAGAGACCCAGTACTTC. This gives the protein CAGSLTGQGQETQYF.

Details on this clonotype: An end of the junction does not agree with germline; a read error may underlie this. V gene TRBV11-2 combines with J gene TRBJ2-7, with TRBD2 identical over 8 bases. In germline, CDR1 is SGHAT, CDR2 FQNNGV. The CDR3 contains 14 residues. This chain's CDR3 is CASNRAGGVYEKYF. The CDR3 DNA reads as TGTGCCAGCAATAGGGCGGGAGGCGTGTACGAGAAGTACTTC.

There are many counts of this clonotype. The DNA for the CDR3 is TGCAGCGTTGGCCGGCCCAACCGAGAGGATGAGCAGTTCTTC. Its translation is CSVGRPNREDEQFF. V and J are TRBV29-1 and TRBJ2-1; D is unclear. V lost 4 bases and J 8 bases, leaving 18 bases between the germline ends. The CDR3 sequence is 14 residues long. Looked up from germline, CDR1 is SQVTM and CDR2 is ANQGSEA.

A note on this clonotype: This may stem from a read error, because a much larger clone lies one nucleotide away. The gene calls are TRBV28 and TRBJ2-7; D might be TRBD2 (6 bases). This CDR3 comprises 13 residues. Germline V gene data show CDR1 as MDHEN and CDR2 as SYDVKM. Trimming cost V 4 bases and J 13 bases, with 20 bases left between them. CDR3 loop: CASSSQNQEGGYF. The CDR3 coding sequence is TGTGCCAGCAGTTCCCAGAACCAGGAGGGCGGCTACTTC.

This clonotype was recorded many times. V and J are TRBV5-1 and TRBJ1-6; D not resolved. The V end was cut by 1 base, the J end by 4 bases, with 12 bases between. The germline V gene has CDR1 SGHRS and CDR2 YFSETQ. This CDR3 is built from 16 residues. CDR3 DNA: TGCGCCAGCAGCTTGAAAGGCCGGGAGTATAATTCACCCCTCCACTTT. Translated: CASSLKGREYNSPLHF.

By share of the sample, this clonotype is medium-sized. The chain links TRBV11-1 to TRBJ2-5; D not certain. The CDR3 covers 15 residues. Germline V gene lookup returns CDR1 SGHAT and CDR2 FQDESV (reference sequence). V was shortened by 1 base and J by 1 base, with 10 bases between the two germline ends. The CDR3 nucleotides read TGTGCCAGCAGCTTAGTGTTCACCCTCCAAGAGACCCAGTACTTC. Translated, it gives CASSLVFTLQETQYF.

This clonotype was seen a handful of times. With a much larger clone just one base away, this may be a read error. The V and J genes are TRBV6-5 and TRBJ2-5, with 10 bases fitting TRBD1. CDR1 is MNHEY and CDR2 is SVGAGI in the germline V gene. The CDR3 runs to 15 residues. V shed 8 bases and J 5 bases; nucleotides not matched to a gene: 11. CDR3 in amino acids: CASVKTGGGHETQYF. The CDR3 nucleotides are TGTGCCAGCGTCAAGACAGGGGGCGGACATGAGACCCAGTACTTC.

The chain employs TRBV6-2 or TRBV6-3 and TRBJ2-7; 11 bases are a match to TRBD2. This CDR3 spans 12 amino acids. The junction had 1 base not matched to a gene; V was cut back by 6 bases and J by 6 bases. CDR1 is MNHEY and CDR2 is SVGEGT in the germline V gene. In nucleotides, the CDR3 is TGTGCCAGCAGCACTAGCGGGAGCGAGCAGTACTTC. Its protein product is CASSTSGSEQYF.

As for this clonotype: A read error may account for a junction end that differs from germline. The chain combines TRBV11-2 with TRBJ2-2, with 8 bases that match TRBD1. The germline V gene has CDR1 SGHAT and CDR2 FQNNGV. This CDR3 is built from 13 residues. This CDR3 reads CVSSNQGAWELFF. DNA for the CDR3: TGTGTCAGCAGTAATCAGGGGGCCTGGGAGCTGTTTTTT.

This clonotype occurred once. A much larger clonotype is one base distant, so this may be a read error. The chain links TRBV5-5 to TRBJ2-3, with 8 bases that match TRBD2. Trimming removed 1 base from V and 2 bases from J; junction bases left unmatched: 6. The CDR3 contains 16 residues. The germline V gene has CDR1 SGHKS and CDR2 YYEKEE (reference sequence). The CDR3 bases are TGTGCCAGCAGCTTGAGGATAGCGGGACCCACAGATACGCAGTATTTT. Protein product: CASSLRIAGPTDTQYF.

There are a few counts of this clonotype. V gene TRBV28 combines with J gene TRBJ2-3; weak D call: TRBD1 (6 bases). V lost 3 bases and J lost 2, with 15 bases in between. CDR1 is MDHEN, CDR2 SYDVKM, per germline. CDR3 length: 16 amino acids. The CDR3 bases are TGTGCCAGCAGTTTTTGGGGGCGACGTACCACAGATACGCAGTATTTT. Its translation is CASSFWGRRTTDTQYF.

On this clonotype: Possible read error: a much larger clone is one base away. The chain combines TRBV5-6 with TRBJ2-5; 9 nucleotides line up with TRBD1. Germline assignment: CDR1 SGHDT and CDR2 YYEEEE. The CDR3 has 14 residues. V gave up 5 bases and J gave up 6 bases; unmatched junction bases: 8. This CDR3 is CASRGQGEGKTQYF. The DNA for the CDR3 is TGTGCCAGCAGGGGACAGGGCGAGGGGAAGACCCAGTACTTC.

Of note for this clonotype: At one end, the junction sequence differs from germline, possibly due to a read error. The V gene is TRBV28, the J gene TRBJ2-7; maybe TRBD2 (6 bases). This CDR3 has 11 residues. Germline loops: CDR1 MDHEN, CDR2 SYDVKM. The CDR3 DNA sequence: TGTGCCGGCACCTTCTCCCGGGAGCAATACTTC. Amino acids: CAGTFSREQYF.

The CDR3 sequence: CATSGVVDLDGYTF. The CDR3, as DNA: TGTGCCACCAGTGGGGTAGTGGATTTGGATGGCTACACCTTC. This rearrangement joins TRBV24-1 to TRBJ1-2; D gene ambiguous. CDR3 length equals 14 residues. V lost 5 bases to trimming and J lost 6 bases, with 15 bases between them. Germline CDR1 reads KGHDR; CDR2 reads SFDVKD.

Notes on this clonotype: A read error may account for a junction end that differs from germline. The genes are TRBV11-2 and TRBJ2-5; D might be TRBD1 (5 bases). CDR1 and CDR2 from the germline V gene are SGHAT and FQNNGV. CDR3 length equals 13 residues. For the CDR3, the DNA is TGTGCCAACAGCTTAATCAGGGAACAGACCCAGTACTTC. The encoded protein is CANSLIREQTQYF. Variable domain in full (rest from reference TRBV11-2 and TRBJ2-5): EAGVAQSPRYKIIEKRQSVAFWCNPISGHATLYWYQQILGQGPKLLIQFQNNGVVDDSQLPKDRFSAERLKGVDSTLKIQPAKLEDSAVYLCANSLIREQTQYFGPGTRLLVL.

The CDR3 spells CASGPPPSGANVLTF. The CDR3 region has the DNA TGTGCCAGCGGTCCCCCTCCCTCTGGGGCCAACGTCCTGACTTTC. This chain uses TRBV28 with TRBJ2-6; D is unresolved. V dropped 8 bases and J dropped 0 bases, with 11 bases sitting between them. Germline CDR1 MDHEN, CDR2 SYDVKM. The CDR3 covers 15 residues.

This clonotype was picked up one time. An end of the junction differs from the germline gene, which may be a read error. The V call is TRBV10-3, the J call TRBJ2-5, with 10 bases fitting TRBD2. Germline values: CDR1 ENHRY, CDR2 SYGVKD. The CDR3 consists of 16 residues. The CDR3 is CVISEGSGGAWETQCF. In DNA form, the CDR3 reads TGTGTCATCAGTGAAGGAAGCGGGGGGGCCTGGGAGACCCAGTGCTTC.

As concerns this clonotype: Compared with germline, one end of the junction differs, possibly owing to a read error. This chain connects TRBV6-5 to TRBJ1-5; unclear D gene. This CDR3 contains 19 residues. The V gene's germline CDR1 is MNHEY and CDR2 SVGAGI. The DNA for the CDR3 is TGTGCCAGCACAAAGAGGCCGCCCGGGCAGACTTATAGCAGTCAGCCCCAGCATTTT. Amino acids: CASTKRPPGQTYSSQPQHF.

This chain connects TRBV6-1 to TRBJ2-2; 7 nucleotides line up with TRBD1. The V segment lost 3 bases and the J segment 7 bases; nucleotides outside the gene matches: 17. The CDR3 consists of 18 residues. Germline values: CDR1 MNHNS, CDR2 SASEGT. The CDR3 DNA reads TGTGCCAGCAGTGACCGGGACAGTGATTTCGCCCGCAACGGGGAGCTGTTTTTT. Translating it yields CASSDRDSDFARNGELFF.